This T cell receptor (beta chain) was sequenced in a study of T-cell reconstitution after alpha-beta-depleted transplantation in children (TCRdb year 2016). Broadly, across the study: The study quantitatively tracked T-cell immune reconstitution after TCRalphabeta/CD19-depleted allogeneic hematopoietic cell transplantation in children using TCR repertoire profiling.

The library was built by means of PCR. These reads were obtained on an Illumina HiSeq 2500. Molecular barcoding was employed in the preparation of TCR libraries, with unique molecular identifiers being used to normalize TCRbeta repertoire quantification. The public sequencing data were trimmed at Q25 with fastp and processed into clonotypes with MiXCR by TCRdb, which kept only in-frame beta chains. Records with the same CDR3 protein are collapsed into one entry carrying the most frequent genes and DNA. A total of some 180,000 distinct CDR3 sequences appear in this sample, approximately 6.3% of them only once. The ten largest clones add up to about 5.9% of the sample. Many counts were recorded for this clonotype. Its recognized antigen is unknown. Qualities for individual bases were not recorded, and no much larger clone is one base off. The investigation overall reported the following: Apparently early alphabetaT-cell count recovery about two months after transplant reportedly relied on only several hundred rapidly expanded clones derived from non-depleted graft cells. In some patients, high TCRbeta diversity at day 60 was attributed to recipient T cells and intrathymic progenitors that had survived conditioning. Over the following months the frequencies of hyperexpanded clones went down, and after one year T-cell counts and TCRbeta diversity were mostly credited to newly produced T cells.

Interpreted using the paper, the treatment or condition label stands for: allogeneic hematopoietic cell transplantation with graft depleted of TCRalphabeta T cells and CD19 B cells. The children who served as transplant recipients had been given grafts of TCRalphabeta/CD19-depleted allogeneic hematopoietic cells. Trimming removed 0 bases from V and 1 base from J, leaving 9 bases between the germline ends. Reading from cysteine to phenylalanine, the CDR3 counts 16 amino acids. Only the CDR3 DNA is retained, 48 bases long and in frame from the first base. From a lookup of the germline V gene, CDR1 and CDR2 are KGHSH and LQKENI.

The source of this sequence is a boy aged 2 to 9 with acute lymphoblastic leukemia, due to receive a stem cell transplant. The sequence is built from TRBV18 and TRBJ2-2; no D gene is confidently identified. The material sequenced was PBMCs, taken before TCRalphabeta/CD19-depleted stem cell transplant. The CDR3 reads CASSPPLEVNTGELFF. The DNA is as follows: TGTGCCAGCTCACCACCGTTAGAAGTGAACACCGGGGAGCTGTTTTTT.